The 14 T cell receptor beta chains presented below share a single source sample, sequenced in a study of cytomegalovirus exposure and HLA in healthy donors. Generated by immunoSEQ multiplex PCR, the TCRdb table keeps only in-frame clones and is missing some. The table shows roughly 100,000 clones, with around 90% occurring only once. The source material was PBMCs. Receptors were obtained from a woman under 30 in good health and CMV-seropositive.

This chain uses TRBV6-6 with TRBJ1-1; 7 nucleotides agree with TRBD1. Per germline, CDR1 MNHNY and CDR2 SVGAGI (reference sequence). The CDR3 totals 14 residues. Germline trimming cut 5 bases from V and 1 base from J; bases unmatched to any gene: 4. DNA for the CDR3: TGTGCCAGCAGTGGGGGACAGCGGAACACTGAAGCTTTCTTT. Its translation: CASSGGQRNTEAFF.

CDR3 region: CASSLAGNSYEQYF. The DNA of the CDR3 is TGTGCCAGCAGCTTAGCCGGGAACTCCTACGAGCAGTACTTC. The chain is built from TRBV7-9 and TRBJ2-7, with D maybe TRBD2 (5 bases). Trimming shortened V by 0 bases and J by 0 bases, and 6 bases separated the two germline ends. CDR1 SEHNR and CDR2 FQNEAQ come from the germline V gene (reference sequence). This CDR3 contains 14 residues.

V is TRBV19 and J is TRBJ2-5, with TRBD2 identical over 7 bases. J lost 3 bases, V lost 3 bases, and 4 bases had no gene match. Germline assignment: CDR1 LNHDA and CDR2 SQIVND (reference sequence). The CDR3 is made up of 14 amino acids. CDR3 sequence reads: CASSMSSGEETQYF. The DNA of the CDR3 is TGTGCCAGTAGTATGTCCAGCGGGGAAGAGACCCAGTACTTC.

The chain joins TRBV11-2 to TRBJ2-7; TRBD1 aligns across 9 bases. Germline trimming cut 1 base from V and 2 bases from J; bases unmatched to any gene: 6. CDR1 SGHAT and CDR2 FQNNGV come from the germline V gene. The CDR3 is made up of 16 amino acids. CDR3 nucleotides: TGTGCCAGCAGCTTAGCGCCGGGACAGGGCGCCTACGAGCAGTACTTC. Its translation: CASSLAPGQGAYEQYF.

The chain uses TRBV25-1 and TRBJ1-4; TRBD1 might be the D (6 bases). The germline V and J ends were trimmed by 2 bases and 8 bases, with 15 bases remaining between them. This CDR3 has 15 amino acids. The V gene's germline CDR1 is MGHDK and CDR2 SYGVNS. The CDR3 is CASSEGGHDVEKLFF. CDR3 DNA: TGTGCCAGCAGTGAAGGGGGACACGATGTAGAAAAACTGTTTTTT.

A note on this clone: Other DNA sequences within the sample encode an identical CDR3. The rearrangement joins TRBV7-2 to TRBJ2-1; D is perhaps TRBD2 (6 bases). CDR1 is SGHTA, CDR2 FQGNSA, per germline. V shed 5 bases and J shed 2 bases, with 10 bases lying between them. The length of the CDR3 is 14 residues. The chain's CDR3 is CASSLGTAYNEQFF. CDR3 in DNA: TGTGCCAGCAGCCTAGGGACTGCCTACAATGAGCAGTTCTTC.

This sequence joins TRBV19 and TRBJ2-2; D might be TRBD1 (5 bases). CDR1 is LNHDA, CDR2 SQIVND, per germline (reference sequence). The V end lost 3 bases, the J end lost 0 bases, and 8 bases lay between the germline ends. This CDR3 is built from 15 residues. In nucleotides, the CDR3 is TGTGCCAGTAGTATGCAGGGTGCGAACACCGGGGAGCTGTTTTTT. Protein sequence: CASSMQGANTGELFF.

The genes are TRBV6-5 and TRBJ2-5; 8 bases are shared with TRBD2. Germline CDR1 is MNHEY and CDR2 is SVGAGI. The CDR3 has 14 residues. The V gene end was trimmed by 0 bases and the J gene end by 5 bases; junction bases not matched to a gene: 2. CDR3 residues: CASSYSPGGETQYF. CDR3 nucleotides: TGTGCCAGCAGTTACTCCCCGGGGGGGGAGACCCAGTACTTC.

The chain is built from TRBV5-4 and TRBJ2-3; TRBD2 matches 13 bases. After removal of 4 bases from V and 5 bases from J, the junction contained 10 bases not matched to a gene. Germline CDR1 SGHNT, CDR2 YYREEE (reference sequence). The CDR3 totals 17 residues. CDR3: CASSQGLAGPRIDTQYF. CDR3 DNA: TGTGCCAGCAGCCAGGGACTAGCGGGGCCCCGGATAGATACGCAGTATTTT.

The chain carries TRBV25-1 and TRBJ2-1; D may be TRBD2 (6 bases). The CDR3 has 14 residues. Per the germline V gene, CDR1 is MGHDK and CDR2 is SYGVNS. V dropped 5 bases and J dropped 4 bases, with 12 bases sitting between them. The CDR3 DNA reads as TGTGCCAGCAGTACGCCGGGAGTTTACAATGAGCAGTTCTTC. This sequence encodes CASSTPGVYNEQFF.

The chain uses TRBV27 and TRBJ2-3; 10 bases are shared with TRBD2. This CDR3 contains 16 residues. The V gene end was trimmed by 8 bases and the J gene end by 2 bases; junction bases not matched to a gene: 10. Germline V gene lookup returns CDR1 MNHEY and CDR2 SMNVEV (reference sequence). The CDR3 protein is CASPTPSGGDTDTQYF. Written as DNA, the CDR3 is TGTGCCAGCCCAACCCCAAGCGGGGGGGACACAGATACGCAGTATTTT.

The chain recombines TRBV6-6 with TRBJ1-1, with 8 positions matching TRBD1. With 8 bases clipped from V and 5 bases from J, the junction kept 7 bases outside the gene matches. CDR1 MNHNY and CDR2 SVGAGI come from the germline V gene (reference sequence). The CDR3 loop spans 13 amino acids. The CDR3 DNA is TGTGCCAGCCTAGACAGGGGATTTACTGAAGCTTTCTTT. This translates into CASLDRGFTEAFF.

The rearrangement joins TRBV28 to TRBJ1-5; 9 nucleotides match TRBD1. The CDR3 totals 16 residues. V shed 3 bases and J 5 bases; nucleotides not matched to a gene: 8. Germline CDR1 and CDR2: MDHEN and SYDVKM. The CDR3 is CASSLTGTGLHQPQHF. The CDR3 DNA follows: TGTGCCAGCAGTTTGACCGGGACAGGGCTCCATCAGCCCCAGCATTTT.

This clone was seen a handful of times. CDR3 nucleotide sequence: TGTGCCAGCAGCTTAGATGCCGGGAATCAGCCCCAGCATTTT. Translating it yields CASSLDAGNQPQHF. V usage is TRBV7-9 and J usage is TRBJ1-5; D unresolved. Trimming removed 1 base at V and 4 bases at J, with 8 bases between. This CDR3 comprises 14 residues. Germline V gene sequence: CDR1 SEHNR, CDR2 FQNEAQ (reference sequence). The full variable domain, rest sourced from reference TRBV7-9 and TRBJ1-5, is DTGVSQNPRHKITKRGQNVTFRCDPISEHNRLYWYRQTLGQGPEFLTYFQNEAQLEKSRLLSDRFSAERPKGSFSTLEIQRTEQGDSAMYLCASSLDAGNQPQHFGDGTRLSIL.